The entry below describes one T cell receptor (beta chain). In the source study's methods: Reference gene primers were amplified, and this amplification served to estimate nucleated cell counts. Measured with immunoSEQ multiplex PCR; TCRdb has only the in-frame clones, and not every one. V and J calls and clone size come straight from that table; D and trimming were deduced from the DNA. The sample has roughly 200,000 clones, roughly nine tenths seen once. The source of the sample is a study of blood T cell repertoires in COVID-19. Overall study: Acute and convalescent COVID-19 specimens originated in the United States, Italy and Spain. From T cells, B-cell-depleted T cells, or PBMCs came the material, which was cDNA or gDNA.

Sequencing input: peripheral blood. The sequence derives from a man between 40 and 49 years old with acute or convalescent COVID-19.

The CDR3 protein is CASSSQGASNQPQHF. As DNA, the CDR3 is TGTGCCAGCAGTTCCCAAGGGGCGAGCAATCAGCCCCAGCATTTT. This rearrangement joins TRBV6-6 to TRBJ1-5; D perhaps matches TRBD1 (5 bases). Per germline, CDR1 MNHNY and CDR2 SVGAGI (reference sequence). This CDR3 is 15 amino acids long. Between the trimmed V and J ends, which lost 4 bases and 1 base, there was a span of 11 bases.